This T cell receptor beta chain was retrieved from a study of shared clonotypes between healthy human individuals. Naive CD8 cells comprised CD45RO-negative, CCR7-positively selected cells, excluding terminally differentiated effector memory CD45RA+ cells. Per sorted-subset replicate PCR, input was approximately 0.2 ug DNA, representing tens of thousands of T cell genomes. The assay was immunoSEQ multiplex PCR, and TCRdb's table has in-frame clones only and misses some. The table shows some 2.1 million clones, with over 85% occurring only once. Germline CDR1 is MDHEN and CDR2 is SYDVKM. CDR3 length equals 17 residues. The V gene end was trimmed by 4 bases and the J gene end by 0 bases; junction bases not matched to a gene: 5.

This TCR was sampled from a young man in good health. J is TRBJ2-7 and V is TRBV28; 14 bases agree with TRBD2. The sequenced material came from naive CD8+ T cells sorted from blood. The DNA for the CDR3 is TGTGCCAGCAGTTCCCGGACTAGCGGGGGGAGCTCCTACGAGCAGTACTTC. This sequence encodes CASSSRTSGGSSYEQYF.